The 10 T cell receptor beta chains below were found in one sample sequenced in a study of T cell responses to AZD1222 COVID-19 vaccine. Libraries were prepared by immunoSEQ multiplex PCR; TCRdb keeps only in-frame clonotypes and omits some of them. There are roughly 180,000 clones in the sample; 90% to 95% occur only once, and about 1.8% lies in the top ten. The sample here was peripheral blood, taken 28 days after the second AZD1222 dose. The receptors were sampled from an adult who received the AZD1222 COVID-19 vaccine.

This clone was detected only a few times. The genes are TRBV19 and TRBJ1-1, with D possibly being TRBD1 (5 bases). Trimming took off 7 bases at V and 0 bases at J, with 12 bases between the two ends. The germline V gene has CDR1 LNHDA and CDR2 SQIVND (reference sequence). The CDR3 totals 14 residues. The CDR3 region is CASTAGSMNTEAFF. CDR3 nucleotide sequence: TGTGCCAGTACCGCAGGGTCGATGAACACTGAAGCTTTCTTT.

This clone has a handful of counts. The rearrangement joins TRBV7-9 to TRBJ2-1, with D perhaps matching TRBD1 or TRBD2 (6 bases each). V shed 5 bases and J shed 4 bases, with 12 bases lying between them. There are 14 residues in the CDR3. In germline, CDR1 is SEHNR, CDR2 FQNEAQ (reference sequence). The CDR3 bases are TGTGCCAGCAGCCGAGGGGGACTTTACAATGAGCAGTTCTTC. This gives the protein CASSRGGLYNEQFF.

V is TRBV5-1 and J is TRBJ2-5, with 9 bases lining up with TRBD1. The CDR3 has 16 amino acids. Trimming took 4 bases from V and 4 from J; bases not matched to a gene: 11. The germline gives CDR1 SGHRS, CDR2 YFSETQ. CDR3 sequence reads: CASSPTGQGRAETQYF. The CDR3 coding sequence is TGCGCCAGCAGCCCTACGGGACAGGGTAGGGCAGAGACCCAGTACTTC.

The rearrangement joins TRBV25-1 to TRBJ1-4; 7 nucleotides align to TRBD1. This CDR3 region has 15 residues. V lost 3 bases to trimming and J lost 8 bases; unmatched junction nucleotides: 9. Germline CDR1 is MGHDK and CDR2 is SYGVNS. CDR3 loop: CASSDTQGDGEKLFF. DNA of the CDR3: TGTGCCAGCAGTGATACCCAGGGGGACGGGGAAAAACTGTTTTTT.

This chain joins TRBV9 and TRBJ2-3; TRBD2 matches 12 bases. Trimming at V came to 0 bases and at J to 4 bases, leaving 9 bases not matched to a gene. The CDR3 has 18 residues. CDR1 is SGDLS and CDR2 is YYNGEE in the germline V gene. The CDR3 protein is CASSVAMLAGGHADTQYF. CDR3 DNA: TGTGCCAGCAGCGTAGCTATGCTAGCGGGGGGGCATGCAGATACGCAGTATTTT.

The chain combines TRBV5-4 with TRBJ2-7; 11 bases match TRBD2. The germline V gene has CDR1 SGHNT and CDR2 YYREEE (reference sequence). The CDR3 runs 15 residues. Losses at the gene ends were 5 bases for V and 7 bases for J; bases not matched to a gene: 11. The CDR3 DNA reads as TGTGCCAGCAGTCCCCTAGCGGGAGGTCACGGGGAGCAGTACTTC. Its protein is CASSPLAGGHGEQYF.

The chain uses TRBV7-6 and TRBJ2-7, with a weak D call TRBD2 (5 bases). The CDR3 contains 15 residues. Trimming took off 3 bases at V and 2 bases at J, with 14 bases between the two ends. CDR1 and CDR2 from the germline V gene are SGHVS and FNYEAQ. The CDR3 DNA follows: TGTGCCAGCAGCTTGGCCCCGGACTCTACCTACGAGCAGTACTTC. Translated: CASSLAPDSTYEQYF.

This clone was observed a single time. CDR3 sequence (DNA): TGTGCCAGCAGCCCCGGAAGGGGTGACTATGGCTACACCTTC. It is translated as CASSPGRGDYGYTF. The J gene is TRBJ1-2, the V gene TRBV7-9; weak D call: TRBD1 (5 bases). CDR1 is SEHNR, CDR2 FQNEAQ, per germline (reference sequence). The CDR3 sequence is 14 residues long. Trimming took 5 bases from V and 3 from J, leaving 13 bases between them.

V and J are TRBV3-1 (or the pseudogene TRBV3-2) and TRBJ2-6, with D possibly being TRBD2 (5 bases). The V end lost 4 bases, the J end lost 4 bases, and 5 bases lay between the germline ends. This CDR3 spans 13 amino acids. In germline, CDR1 is LGHDT, CDR2 YNNKEL (reference sequence). Here the CDR3 reads CASSRGGANVLTF. The DNA for the CDR3 is TGTGCCAGCAGCCGCGGGGGGGCCAACGTCCTGACTTTC.

The gene calls are TRBV6-2 or TRBV6-3 and TRBJ2-6, with TRBD1 matching 7 bases. Looked up from germline, CDR1 is MNHEY and CDR2 is SVGEGT. The CDR3 has 17 residues. V dropped 6 bases and J dropped 0; count of bases not matched to a gene: 8. CDR3 loop: CASSLDRRGSGANVLTF. The CDR3, as DNA: TGTGCCAGCAGCCTGGACAGGAGAGGCTCTGGGGCCAACGTCCTGACTTTC.